These 28 T cell receptor beta chains were all obtained from the same sample, sequenced in a study of blood T cell repertoires in COVID-19. The repertoire was sequenced with immunoSEQ multiplex PCR; TCRdb's copy has only in-frame clones and lacks some. The sample lists approximately 230,000 clones; roughly 85% were seen once. The specimen was peripheral blood. The receptor source for this set is a man under 40 who had recovered from COVID-19.

V and J are TRBV12-3 or TRBV12-4 and TRBJ1-2; tentatively, D is TRBD1 (6 bases). The CDR3 is 13 residues long. The V end was cut by 6 bases, the J end by 2 bases, with 10 bases between. In nucleotides, the CDR3 is TGTGCCAGCAGATTCGACAGGAACTATGGCTACACCTTC. The encoded protein is CASRFDRNYGYTF.

CDR3 DNA: TGTGCCAGCTCGATTGACAGGGAGGTACAGCCCCAGCATTTT. Amino acid sequence: CASSIDREVQPQHF. The chain recombines TRBV18 with TRBJ1-5; 7 bases agree with TRBD1. Losses at the gene ends were 6 bases for V and 7 bases for J; bases not matched to a gene: 9. The germline V gene has CDR1 KGHSH and CDR2 LQKENI. The CDR3 length is 14 residues.

A few counts support this clone. The V gene is TRBV4-1, the J gene TRBJ2-2; weak D call: TRBD2 (6 bases). The CDR3 runs to 19 residues. V lost 0 bases, J lost 6 bases, and 23 bases lay in between. Germline CDR1 and CDR2: MGHRA and YSYEKL. The DNA for the CDR3 is TGCGCCAGCAGCCAAGAAGTCGGCGGCGGGGCTGAACATGCCGGGGAGCTGTTTTTT. Encoded protein: CASSQEVGGGAEHAGELFF.

The gene calls are TRBV6-5 and TRBJ2-7, with D unclear. CDR1 is MNHEY, CDR2 SVGAGI, per germline. The V end was cut by 10 bases, the J end by 2 bases, with 12 bases between. This CDR3 spans 12 amino acids. Here the CDR3 reads CATDTFAYEQYF. The CDR3, as DNA: TGTGCCACAGACACTTTCGCCTACGAGCAGTACTTC.

This clone has a single count. The chain couples TRBV20-1 to TRBJ2-3; TRBD2 agrees at 10 bases. V gave up 3 bases and J gave up 1 base; unmatched junction bases: 4. The CDR3 extends over 15 amino acids. Germline CDR1 reads DFQATT; CDR2 reads SNEGSKA (reference sequence). CDR3 bases: TGCAGTGCTAGTCGGAGCGGGGGGGGCACAGATACGCAGTATTTT. It is translated as CSASRSGGGTDTQYF.

V and J are TRBV4-1 and TRBJ1-5; the match to TRBD1 covers 7 bases. Germline assignment: CDR1 MGHRA and CDR2 YSYEKL. The CDR3 extends over 16 amino acids. V was pared by 4 bases and J by 5 bases, with 11 bases of the junction left unmatched. CDR3 sequence: CASSLILGQGDQPQHF. The DNA of the CDR3 is TGCGCCAGCAGCCTGATCTTGGGTCAGGGGGATCAGCCCCAGCATTTT.

The chain combines TRBV20-1 with TRBJ2-7; D unclear. Germline CDR1 reads DFQATT; CDR2 reads SNEGSKA (reference sequence). This CDR3 is 11 amino acids long. Trimming pared 7 bases from V and 2 bases from J, leaving 9 bases between. CDR3 bases: TGCAGTGGCGGTCGAGCCTACGAGCAGTACTTC. This codes for CSGGRAYEQYF.

This clone came up a few times. The sample contains more than one DNA sequence encoding this CDR3. The rearrangement uses TRBV10-2 and TRBJ2-7; the D gene is possibly TRBD1 (5 bases). CDR3 size: 14 residues. Trimming stripped 0 bases from V and 4 bases from J, with 10 bases between. Germline CDR1 WSHSY, CDR2 SAAADI. The CDR3 sequence is CASSESWGPYEQYF. The CDR3 coding sequence is TGCGCCAGCAGTGAGTCATGGGGCCCTTACGAGCAGTACTTC.

The genes are TRBV30 and TRBJ1-4; 8 bases agree with TRBD1. The CDR3 runs to 14 residues. V was pared by 1 base and J by 4 bases, with 2 bases of the junction left unmatched. The germline gives CDR1 GTSNPN, CDR2 SVGIG (reference sequence). CDR3 sequence reads: CAWSGDRSNEKLFF. As DNA, the CDR3 is TGTGCCTGGAGTGGGGACAGGAGTAATGAAAAACTGTTTTTT.

This clone has just one count. CDR3 loop: CASSLRGVQETQYF. CDR3 sequence (DNA): TGTGCCAGCAGCCTACGGGGGGTGCAAGAGACCCAGTACTTC. The V gene is TRBV11-2, the J gene TRBJ2-5; 7 nucleotides match TRBD2. Germline V gene data show CDR1 as SGHAT and CDR2 as FQNNGV. The V gene end was trimmed by 5 bases and the J gene end by 2 bases; junction bases not matched to a gene: 5. This CDR3 is 14 amino acids long.

The CDR3 DNA is TGTGCCAGCCGAGGAAGGGACAGCTTGAATTCACCCCTCCACTTT. This translates into CASRGRDSLNSPLHF. This sequence joins TRBV7-9 and TRBJ1-6; TRBD1 matches 7 bases. The trim removed 8 bases at V and 7 bases at J, leaving 11 bases unmatched. Germline CDR1 and CDR2: SEHNR and FQNEAQ (reference sequence). The CDR3 is 15 residues long.

The chain combines TRBV7-9 with TRBJ2-1; D is ambiguous. This CDR3 has 14 residues. Trimming pared 5 bases from V and 6 bases from J, leaving 14 bases between. Germline V lookup: CDR1 SEHNR, CDR2 FQNEAQ (reference sequence). The CDR3 here is CASSPAHSSNEQFF. Here the CDR3 DNA reads TGTGCCAGCAGCCCCGCGCACAGTTCCAATGAGCAGTTCTTC. The full variable domain, rest sourced from reference TRBV7-9 and TRBJ2-1, is DTGVSQNPRHKITKRGQNVTFRCDPISEHNRLYWYRQTLGQGPEFLTYFQNEAQLEKSRLLSDRFSAERPKGSFSTLEIQRTEQGDSAMYLCASSPAHSSNEQFFGPGTRLTVL.

This chain connects TRBV6-6 to TRBJ2-5, with 16 bases matching TRBD2. Germline values: CDR1 MNHNY, CDR2 SVGAGI (reference sequence). V shed 5 bases, J shed 5 bases, and the junction held 11 bases outside the gene matches. The CDR3 has 18 residues. The CDR3 loop is CASSRTPGLAGGLETQYF. CDR3 bases: TGTGCCAGCAGTCGGACCCCGGGACTAGCGGGGGGGCTTGAGACCCAGTACTTC.

The chain is built from TRBV19 and TRBJ1-5; perhaps TRBD1 as D (5 bases). This CDR3 comprises 13 residues. Germline assignment: CDR1 LNHDA and CDR2 SQIVND (reference sequence). Trimming took 6 bases from V and 3 from J, leaving 9 bases between them. CDR3 in amino acids: CASSEQANQPQHF. CDR3 bases: TGTGCCAGTAGCGAACAGGCCAATCAGCCCCAGCATTTT. Filled out from reference TRBV19 and TRBJ1-5, the complete variable domain reads DGGITQSPKYLFRKEGQNVTLSCEQNLNHDAMYWYRQDPGQGLRLIYYSQIVNDFQKGDIAEGYSVSREKKESFPLTVTSAQKNPTAFYLCASSEQANQPQHFGDGTRLSIL.

V is TRBV29-1 and J is TRBJ1-2; possible D gene TRBD1, 5 bases. The CDR3 is 17 residues long. V was shortened by 3 bases and J by 8 bases, with 28 bases between the two germline ends. CDR1 and CDR2 (germline): SQVTM, ANQGSEA. The CDR3 coding sequence is TGCAGCGTTGAGTTCCGACAGAAGGTTTCTGGGGGGACGGGCTACACCTTC. Protein product: CSVEFRQKVSGGTGYTF.

The chain joins TRBV5-1 to TRBJ1-1, with D possibly matching TRBD1 (6 bases). V lost 2 bases to trimming and J lost 7 bases, with 15 bases between them. CDR1 is SGHRS, CDR2 YFSETQ, per germline. The CDR3 runs 14 residues. CDR3 DNA sequence: TGCGCCAGCAGCTTACCAGGCGGGGGCGGTGAAGCTTTCTTT. Translated, it gives CASSLPGGGGEAFF. The full variable domain, with the rest looked up from reference TRBV5-1 and TRBJ1-1, is KAGVTQTPRYLIKTRGQQVTLSCSPISGHRSVSWYQQTPGQGLQFLFEYFSETQRNKGNFPGRFSGRQFSNSRSEMNVSTLELGDSALYLCASSLPGGGGEAFFGQGTRLTVV.

The DNA for the CDR3 is TGCGCCAGCACCTCTGGGCGGGGGGACTACGAGCAGTACTTC. This gives the protein CASTSGRGDYEQYF. The gene calls are TRBV5-1 and TRBJ2-7; 8 positions match TRBD2. Germline CDR1 SGHRS, CDR2 YFSETQ. CDR3 length: 14 amino acids. Trimming took 6 bases from V and 3 from J; bases not matched to a gene: 8.

The chain couples TRBV19 to TRBJ2-2; TRBD2 matches 9 bases. V dropped 7 bases and J dropped 4; count of bases not matched to a gene: 28. The CDR3 totals 22 residues. CDR1 is LNHDA, CDR2 SQIVND, per germline (reference sequence). The CDR3 bases are TGTGCCAGTAAGAAATGGTTGGCGGGGAGTCAAGCCCTAGCGGGGAGCACCGGGGAGCTGTTTTTT. Its translation is CASKKWLAGSQALAGSTGELFF.

This chain joins TRBV6-5 and TRBJ1-1; D not resolved. This CDR3 has 11 residues. The germline V gene has CDR1 MNHEY and CDR2 SVGAGI. V was shortened by 6 bases and J by 8 bases, with 10 bases between the two germline ends. CDR3 DNA sequence: TGTGCCAGCAGCCTAGGCGTGGAAGCTTTCTTT. Protein product: CASSLGVEAFF.

This chain joins TRBV28 and TRBJ1-5, with TRBD1 matching over 10 bases. The V segment lost 3 bases and the J segment 4 bases; nucleotides outside the gene matches: 6. The CDR3 contains 16 residues. The germline gives CDR1 MDHEN, CDR2 SYDVKM. In DNA form, the CDR3 reads TGTGCCAGCAGTTTCCCCCGGACAGGGGGAAATCAGCCCCAGCATTTT. Protein: CASSFPRTGGNQPQHF.

CDR3 nucleotides: TGTGCCAGCAGCCAAGTTTTCGGGGGCTACGAGCAGTACTTC. Amino acids: CASSQVFGGYEQYF. The chain joins TRBV3-1 (or the pseudogene TRBV3-2) to TRBJ2-7; D may be TRBD2 (6 bases). The CDR3 sequence is 14 residues long. Germline CDR1 and CDR2: LGHDT and YNNKEL (reference sequence). With 1 base removed from V and 3 bases from J, the gap between germline ends came to 10 bases.

The chain combines TRBV7-2 with TRBJ2-1, with a weak D call TRBD2 (6 bases). V was shortened by 3 bases and J by 4 bases, with 16 bases between the two germline ends. This CDR3 is 16 amino acids long. CDR1 SGHTA and CDR2 FQGNSA come from the germline V gene. The CDR3 DNA is TGTGCCAGCAGCTTCTCGGGGCGGGGAGATTACAATGAGCAGTTCTTC. This encodes CASSFSGRGDYNEQFF.

This chain uses TRBV5-4 with TRBJ2-2, with 15 nucleotides matching TRBD2. With 2 bases clipped from V and 7 bases from J, the junction kept 12 bases outside the gene matches. The CDR3 extends over 19 amino acids. Germline V gives CDR1 SGHNT, CDR2 YYREEE (reference sequence). The CDR3 DNA sequence: TGTGCCAGCAGCTTCGGACTAGCGGGGGGGCCCGGGCGTCTCGGGGAGCTGTTTTTT. Its translation is CASSFGLAGGPGRLGELFF.

The J gene is TRBJ1-6, the V gene TRBV6-5; D unclear. Germline-derived CDR1 and CDR2 are MNHEY and SVGAGI. The V end was cut by 8 bases, the J end by 0 bases, with 5 bases between. The CDR3 runs to 13 residues. The chain's CDR3 is CASGPSYNSPLHF. CDR3 sequence (DNA): TGTGCCAGCGGGCCCTCCTATAATTCACCCCTCCACTTT.

V and J are TRBV5-1 and TRBJ1-1, with 8 bases aligning to TRBD1. The CDR3 loop spans 14 amino acids. The J segment lost 6 bases and the V segment lost 5 bases, leaving 9 bases of the junction unmatched. Germline assignment: CDR1 SGHRS and CDR2 YFSETQ. CDR3 in DNA: TGCGCCAGCAGTTTCGAAAACAGGGGGGCTGAAGCTTTCTTT. Encoded protein: CASSFENRGAEAFF.

For this clone: Lacking the conserved final phenylalanine or tryptophan, this CDR3 likely reflects a read error. The limits of the CDR3 on the DNA are not certain, so only TCRdb's listed CDR3 is given. The genes are TRBV6-1 and TRBJ1-1; whether TRBD1, the table's D call, matches the DNA was not checked. The V gene's germline CDR1 is MNHNS and CDR2 SASEGT. The CDR3 sequence runs 13 residues, both termini included. This chain's CDR3 is CASSEADRAFPAS.

The CDR3 sequence: CASSSDRGETQYF. The DNA for the CDR3 is TGTGCCAGCAGCTCTGACAGGGGCGAGACCCAGTACTTC. V is TRBV7-8 and J is TRBJ2-5, with 8 nucleotides matching TRBD1. CDR1 SGHVS and CDR2 FQNEAQ come from the germline V gene. The CDR3 totals 13 residues. V shed 4 bases and J 5 bases; nucleotides not matched to a gene: 3.

This clone was counted once. The chain joins TRBV9 to TRBJ2-2; 8 nucleotides agree with TRBD1. Germline V gene sequence: CDR1 SGDLS, CDR2 YYNGEE. This CDR3 is 15 amino acids long. Trimming cost V 2 bases and J 1 base; bases outside gene matches: 1. CDR3 nucleotide sequence: TGTGCCAGCAGCGTCGGACAGGGGAACACCGGGGAGCTGTTTTTT. Amino acids: CASSVGQGNTGELFF.